Below, 30 T cell receptor beta chains from the same sample are listed, as sequenced in a study of CD8 T cells in ankylosing spondylitis (dated by TCRdb to about 2017). Library construction relied on 5' RACE. TCRdb lists the instrument as Illumina HiSeq 2500. In-frame beta chains were kept once TCRdb had trimmed the public reads at Q25 with fastp and called clones with MiXCR. Every distinct CDR3 protein forms one entry, paired with its most common genes and DNA. The sample table contains about 200,000 distinct CDR3 sequences; only one count was recorded for roughly 13% of them. The ten biggest clones cover approximately 15% of the sample. Material: blood, either unsorted or a sorted T cell fraction (not recorded which). Receptor source: a male donor with ankylosing spondylitis or in good health (not recorded which).

The rearrangement uses TRBV6-2 or TRBV6-3 and TRBJ1-1; no clear D. The germline gives CDR1 MNHEY, CDR2 SVGEGT. The CDR3 runs to 15 residues. Trimming removed 6 bases at V and 4 bases at J, with 18 bases between. This CDR3 is CASRSSPPLSTEAFF. CDR3 sequence (DNA): TGTGCCAGCAGATCCTCTCCGCCGCTGAGCACTGAAGCTTTCTTT.

This clonotype was recorded a few times. The V gene is TRBV4-1, the J gene TRBJ2-1, with D unclear. The length of the CDR3 is 15 residues. Looked up from germline, CDR1 is MGHRA and CDR2 is YSYEKL. Trimming removed 1 base at V and 0 bases at J, with 7 bases between. CDR3 in amino acids: CASSQVRGSYNEQFF. The CDR3, as DNA: TGCGCCAGCAGCCAAGTTCGCGGCTCCTACAATGAGCAGTTCTTC.

The chain is built from TRBV20-1 and TRBJ2-7, with D perhaps TRBD1 (6 bases). The germline V gene has CDR1 DFQATT and CDR2 SNEGSKA (reference sequence). V dropped 0 bases and J dropped 3 bases, with 15 bases sitting between them. CDR3 length: 15 residues. Here the CDR3 reads CSAREEAGARYEQYF. CDR3 DNA: TGCAGTGCTAGAGAGGAGGCAGGGGCCCGCTACGAGCAGTACTTC.

This sequence joins TRBV20-1 and TRBJ1-1; D is ambiguous. This CDR3 is built from 12 residues. Trimming stripped 6 bases from V and 0 bases from J, with 8 bases between. Germline CDR1 DFQATT, CDR2 SNEGSKA (reference sequence). CDR3 in DNA: TGCAGTGCGGGAAGGATGAACACTGAAGCTTTCTTT. Protein product: CSAGRMNTEAFF.

The chain recombines TRBV6-5 with TRBJ1-1; D unclear. The CDR3 totals 13 residues. Trimming took off 0 bases at V and 7 bases at J, with 9 bases between the two ends. Germline V gives CDR1 MNHEY, CDR2 SVGAGI. The CDR3 nucleotides read TGTGCCAGCAGTTACTCGGGCAGCTATGAAGCTTTCTTT. This sequence encodes CASSYSGSYEAFF.

V usage is TRBV12-3 or TRBV12-4 and J usage is TRBJ2-7, with no clear D. V was cut by 3 bases and J by 4 bases, with 13 bases left in between. The CDR3 length is 14 residues. The CDR3 DNA follows: TGTGCCAGCAGTTTCGGTACAGCTGGTTACGAGCAGTACTTC. It specifies CASSFGTAGYEQYF.

This rearrangement joins TRBV6-2 or TRBV6-3 to TRBJ1-1; TRBD1 is a possible D gene (5 bases). Germline loops: CDR1 MNHEY, CDR2 SVGEGT. The CDR3 consists of 19 residues. V was cut by 0 bases and J by 0 bases, with 20 bases left in between. The CDR3 is CASSYSFVGRAVLNTEAFF. The CDR3 DNA sequence: TGTGCCAGCAGTTACTCGTTTGTTGGCAGGGCAGTGTTGAACACTGAAGCTTTCTTT.

This chain uses TRBV6-1 with TRBJ2-1, with a possible D match to TRBD2 (6 bases). This CDR3 is built from 15 residues. Trimming took off 10 bases at V and 7 bases at J, with 23 bases between the two ends. The germline V gene has CDR1 MNHNS and CDR2 SASEGT. CDR3 in amino acids: CATEAGAGKPNEQFF. DNA for the CDR3: TGTGCCACCGAAGCGGGTGCGGGAAAGCCTAATGAGCAGTTCTTC.

This clonotype was counted only a few times. The V call is TRBV7-9, the J call TRBJ2-3, with D possibly TRBD1 on 5 matching bases. CDR3 length: 13 amino acids. Trimming took 5 bases from V and 6 from J, leaving 12 bases between them. Germline V lookup: CDR1 SEHNR, CDR2 FQNEAQ (reference sequence). The CDR3 here is CASSAQNRDTQYF. CDR3 in DNA: TGTGCCAGCAGCGCGCAAAACAGGGATACGCAGTATTTT.

J is TRBJ1-5 and V is TRBV20-1, with D possibly TRBD1 on 6 matching bases. V was cut by 0 bases and J by 1 base, with 16 bases left in between. The CDR3 is made up of 17 amino acids. Per germline, CDR1 DFQATT and CDR2 SNEGSKA (reference sequence). The CDR3 nucleotides are TGCAGTGCTAGAGATCCCACAGGGTCCCTGAGCAATCAGCCCCAGCATTTT. Amino acid sequence: CSARDPTGSLSNQPQHF.

This clonotype has more than one count but fewer than ten. V gene TRBV27 combines with J gene TRBJ2-1; 9 nucleotides match TRBD2. The V and J ends lost 1 base and 2 bases, in that order; junction bases with no gene match: 3. CDR3 length equals 16 residues. Germline assignment: CDR1 MNHEY and CDR2 SMNVEV (reference sequence). The CDR3 sequence: CASSLYSGSAYNEQFF. CDR3 coding DNA: TGTGCCAGCAGTTTATATAGCGGGAGCGCCTACAATGAGCAGTTCTTC.

V and J are TRBV30 and TRBJ2-7; possibly TRBD1 for D (5 bases). Trimming left V 3 bases short and J 1 base short, with 10 bases between. The CDR3 consists of 13 residues. From germline, CDR1 is GTSNPN and CDR2 SVGIG (reference sequence). This CDR3 is CAWRPDTSYEQYF. CDR3 nucleotide sequence: TGTGCCTGGAGACCGGACACGTCCTACGAGCAGTACTTC.

This chain joins TRBV6-1 and TRBJ1-1; D is unclear. Germline lookup yields CDR1 MNHNS and CDR2 SASEGT. The length of the CDR3 is 13 residues. V lost 5 bases and J 0 bases, leaving 7 bases between the germline ends. CDR3 DNA sequence: TGTGCCAGCAGTCGAAGTATGAACACTGAAGCTTTCTTT. Protein product: CASSRSMNTEAFF.

Only a few counts were recorded for this clonotype. The chain joins TRBV20-1 to TRBJ2-1; 14 bases match TRBD2. The germline V gene has CDR1 DFQATT and CDR2 SNEGSKA (reference sequence). V dropped 0 bases and J dropped 9; count of bases not matched to a gene: 7. The CDR3 consists of 16 residues. For the CDR3, the DNA is TGCAGTGCTAGAGACTTGACTAGCGGGAGGGCTCTTGAGCAGTTCTTC. It codes for CSARDLTSGRALEQFF.

The rearrangement joins TRBV4-1 to TRBJ2-7; no reliable D call. The germline V gene encodes CDR1 MGHRA and CDR2 YSYEKL. The CDR3 is made up of 12 amino acids. Trimming took off 1 base at V and 5 bases at J, with 6 bases between the two ends. The CDR3 region is CASSQGRNEQYF. CDR3 nucleotides: TGCGCCAGCAGCCAAGGCCGGAACGAGCAGTACTTC.

This chain uses TRBV7-9 with TRBJ2-3; no definite D call. Germline CDR1 and CDR2: SEHNR and FQNEAQ (reference sequence). Between the trimmed V and J ends, which lost 5 bases and 4 bases, there was a span of 16 bases. The CDR3 has 15 residues. CDR3 sequence reads: CASSPRLAKADTQYF. Written as DNA, the CDR3 is TGTGCCAGCAGCCCCCGGCTTGCCAAGGCAGATACGCAGTATTTT.

This chain links TRBV4-1 with TRBJ2-1; no reliable D call. CDR1 is MGHRA and CDR2 is YSYEKL in the germline V gene. V lost 0 bases and J 8 bases, leaving 5 bases between the germline ends. This CDR3 contains 12 residues. CDR3 loop: CASSQEGYEQFF. Here the CDR3 DNA reads TGCGCCAGCAGCCAAGAAGGCTATGAGCAGTTCTTC.

V is TRBV20-1 and J is TRBJ2-5, with TRBD2 matching over 13 bases. Germline V gene lookup returns CDR1 DFQATT and CDR2 SNEGSKA (reference sequence). This CDR3 contains 18 residues. Losses at the gene ends were 6 bases for V and 4 bases for J; bases not matched to a gene: 17. The CDR3: CSATPGGLAGAQGETQYF. In nucleotides, the CDR3 is TGCAGTGCGACCCCGGGTGGACTAGCGGGGGCCCAGGGAGAGACCCAGTACTTC.

This clonotype turned up a few times. The V gene is TRBV4-1, the J gene TRBJ2-1; the D gene is possibly TRBD2 (5 bases). Trimming stripped 1 base from V and 8 bases from J, with 15 bases between. Germline assignment: CDR1 MGHRA and CDR2 YSYEKL. This CDR3 spans 15 amino acids. The CDR3: CASSQGSGNPDEQFF. In nucleotides, the CDR3 is TGCGCCAGCAGCCAAGGATCGGGAAACCCGGATGAGCAGTTCTTC.

This clonotype was seen a few times. Written as DNA, the CDR3 is TGCAGCGTTCGACATCACAGGGAGGGGTACGAGCAGTACTTC. Its translation: CSVRHHREGYEQYF. This chain connects TRBV29-1 to TRBJ2-7, with D possibly being TRBD2 (7 bases). The germline CDR1 and CDR2 sequences are SQVTM and ANQGSEA. Trimming pared 5 bases from V and 4 bases from J, leaving 18 bases between. The CDR3 loop spans 14 amino acids.

J is TRBJ2-7 and V is TRBV7-9, with 9 bases matching TRBD1. CDR1 SEHNR and CDR2 FQNEAQ come from the germline V gene (reference sequence). The CDR3 length is 12 residues. The ends lost 11 bases at V and 5 bases at J; junction bases unmatched: 7. The CDR3 nucleotides are TGTGCCTGGGGGACAGGGATCAACGAGCAGTACTTC. Translating it yields CAWGTGINEQYF.

The chain couples TRBV3-1 to TRBJ2-6; D is undetermined. The CDR3 is 14 amino acids. Germline values: CDR1 LGHDT, CDR2 YNNKEL (reference sequence). Deletions cut 1 base from V and 2 bases from J, with 3 bases between. As DNA, the CDR3 is TGTGCCAGCAGCCAAGTCCCTGGGGCCAACGTCCTGACTTTC. As protein: CASSQVPGANVLTF.

This chain links TRBV6-4 with TRBJ1-5; unclear D gene. Between the trimmed V and J ends, which lost 3 bases and 0 bases, there was a span of 9 bases. The CDR3 has 15 residues. Germline V gene data show CDR1 as MRHNA and CDR2 as SNTAGT. The CDR3 spells CASSESPDSNQPQHF. In nucleotides, the CDR3 is TGTGCCAGCAGTGAATCTCCGGATAGCAATCAGCCCCAGCATTTT.

The V and J genes are TRBV11-3 and TRBJ2-7; the D gene is possibly TRBD2 (6 bases). The CDR3 is 13 residues long. Germline CDR1 reads SGHNT; CDR2 reads YENEEA. V was clipped by 3 bases and J by 3 bases, with 9 bases between them. The CDR3 loop is CASSFGGNYEQYF. CDR3 DNA sequence: TGTGCCAGCAGCTTCGGGGGAAACTACGAGCAGTACTTC. The whole variable domain, remainder taken from reference TRBV11-3 and TRBJ2-7, is EAGVVQSPRYKIIEKKQPVAFWCNPISGHNTLYWYLQNLGQGPELLIRYENEEAVDDSQLPKDRFSAERLKGVDSTLKIQPAELGDSAVYLCASSFGGNYEQYFGPGTRLTVT.

The rearrangement uses TRBV14 and TRBJ2-1; D remains ambiguous. The CDR3 has 13 residues. Germline V CDR1 and CDR2: SGHDN, FVKESK. Trimming took 0 bases from V and 4 from J, leaving 4 bases between them. The CDR3 sequence: CASSQETYNEQFF. In nucleotides, the CDR3 is TGTGCCAGCAGCCAAGAAACGTACAATGAGCAGTTCTTC.

This clonotype was detected a few times. The CDR3 reads CASSLGGTGFYYNEQFF. Written as DNA, the CDR3 is TGTGCCAGCAGCTTGGGGGGGACAGGGTTCTACTACAATGAGCAGTTCTTC. The chain joins TRBV5-8 to TRBJ2-1, with 9 positions matching TRBD1. The J segment lost 3 bases and the V segment lost 0 bases, leaving 7 bases of the junction unmatched. This CDR3 contains 17 residues. Germline V gene data show CDR1 as SGHTS and CDR2 as YDEGEE.

V usage is TRBV20-1 and J usage is TRBJ2-7, with 9 nucleotides matching TRBD1. The trim removed 3 bases at V and 1 base at J, leaving 4 bases unmatched. The CDR3 loop spans 14 amino acids. From germline, CDR1 is DFQATT and CDR2 SNEGSKA (reference sequence). This CDR3 reads CSARGQGLSYEQYF. The CDR3 bases are TGCAGTGCTAGGGGACAGGGCCTGTCCTACGAGCAGTACTTC.

This clonotype has at least ten counts. J is TRBJ2-1 and V is TRBV5-1, with 13 bases identical to TRBD2. The CDR3 contains 19 residues. The V gene's germline CDR1 is SGHRS and CDR2 YFSETQ. V trimming: 0 bases; J trimming: 10 bases; junction bases outside the gene matches: 16. The CDR3: CASSLAGLAGTPPEDEQFF. The CDR3 coding sequence is TGCGCCAGCAGCTTGGCGGGACTAGCGGGAACCCCACCCGAAGACGAGCAGTTCTTC.

This clonotype was seen ten or more times. This sequence joins TRBV2 and TRBJ1-5; D is possibly TRBD1 (6 bases). Between the trimmed V and J ends, which lost 4 bases and 0 bases, there was a span of 13 bases. The CDR3 is 16 residues long. The germline gives CDR1 SNHLY, CDR2 FYNNEI. CDR3 sequence (DNA): TGTGCCAGCAGTGTGGGGGGCCTCTATAGCAATCAGCCCCAGCATTTT. Amino acids: CASSVGGLYSNQPQHF.

V usage is TRBV2 and J usage is TRBJ2-7; unclear D gene. Trimming left V 3 bases short and J 2 bases short, with 14 bases between. The CDR3 has 15 residues. CDR1 is SNHLY, CDR2 FYNNEI, per germline. CDR3 region: CASSEKRHWTYEQYF. The CDR3 DNA reads as TGTGCCAGCAGTGAGAAAAGGCACTGGACCTACGAGCAGTACTTC. The complete variable domain, with remaining parts taken from reference TRBV2 and TRBJ2-7, reads EPEVTQTPSHQVTQMGQEVILRCVPISNHLYFYWYRQILGQKVEFLVSFYNNEISEKSEIFDDQFSVERPDGSNFTLKIRSTKLEDSAMYFCASSEKRHWTYEQYFGPGTRLTVT.